The 21 T cell receptor beta chains below come from one sample, sequenced in a study of shared clonotypes between healthy human individuals. Assay used: immunoSEQ multiplex PCR; TCRdb lists only in-frame clones, some missing. This sample has roughly 2,500,000 clones, with 90% to 95% found just once. Material: naive CD4+ T cells from PBMCs. Subset denoted: CD45RA+ positively selected. The receptors come from a young man in good health. Some clones in this sample may be carry-over from other donors' samples.

The chain employs TRBV5-6 and TRBJ2-2, with D unresolved. V shed 10 bases and J shed 3 bases, with 19 bases lying between them. Germline loops: CDR1 SGHDT, CDR2 YYEEEE. This CDR3 contains 15 residues. Here the CDR3 DNA reads TGTGCCCTTTATGGCCTCCGATTATACACCGGGGAGCTGTTTTTT. Translating gives CALYGLRLYTGELFF.

This chain connects TRBV7-6 to TRBJ2-5, with 15 nucleotides matching TRBD2. CDR3 length: 16 residues. V shed 4 bases, J shed 6 bases, and the junction held 6 bases outside the gene matches. Per germline, CDR1 SGHVS and CDR2 FNYEAQ. CDR3: CASSSPGTSGGKTQYF. The DNA of the CDR3 is TGTGCCAGCAGCTCCCCCGGGACTAGCGGGGGGAAGACCCAGTACTTC.

The gene calls are TRBV7-3 and TRBJ2-5; 8 positions match TRBD2. V trimming: 5 bases; J trimming: 2 bases; junction bases outside the gene matches: 4. CDR1 SGHTA and CDR2 FQGTGA come from the germline V gene. The CDR3 covers 14 residues. This CDR3 is CASSPGTRQETQYF. CDR3 nucleotides: TGTGCCAGCAGCCCCGGGACTAGACAAGAGACCCAGTACTTC.

This clone came up once. Other DNA sequences in the same sample also yield this CDR3. The chain employs TRBV20-1 and TRBJ2-5; D call uncertain. The germline gives CDR1 DFQATT, CDR2 SNEGSKA (reference sequence). This CDR3 has 11 residues. Trimming stripped 6 bases from V and 2 bases from J, with 7 bases between. The CDR3 coding sequence is TGCAGTGCGGCAACACAAGAGACCCAGTACTTC. Translation gives CSAATQETQYF.

The genes are TRBV15 and TRBJ2-3; the D call may be TRBD1 or TRBD2 (5 bases each). Trimming shortened V by 7 bases and J by 6 bases, and 14 bases separated the two germline ends. Germline V gene sequence: CDR1 LNHNV, CDR2 YYDKDF (reference sequence). The CDR3 is 13 amino acids. This CDR3 reads CATMAGSYDTQYF. CDR3 sequence (DNA): TGTGCCACCATGGCAGGGAGTTACGATACGCAGTATTTT.

V usage is TRBV27 and J usage is TRBJ1-5; D uncertain. Germline V gene sequence: CDR1 MNHEY, CDR2 SMNVEV (reference sequence). V lost 5 bases, J lost 3 bases, and 11 bases lay in between. The CDR3 covers 14 residues. The CDR3 nucleotides read TGTGCCAGCAGTGCTCGGGTTTACAATCAGCCCCAGCATTTT. Residues: CASSARVYNQPQHF.

The chain is built from TRBV28 and TRBJ1-2; 10 bases match TRBD1. This CDR3 has 14 amino acids. Germline CDR1 is MDHEN and CDR2 is SYDVKM. Losses at the gene ends were 6 bases for V and 4 bases for J; bases not matched to a gene: 5. CDR3 amino acids: CASRDGQGGYGYTF. The CDR3 DNA follows: TGTGCCAGCAGAGACGGACAGGGGGGCTATGGCTACACCTTC.

The V call is TRBV7-2, the J call TRBJ1-2; perhaps TRBD1 as D (5 bases). Deletions cut 4 bases from V and 8 bases from J, with 20 bases between. The length of the CDR3 is 15 residues. The V gene's germline CDR1 is SGHTA and CDR2 FQGNSA. CDR3 amino acids: CASSSQAGPERGYTF. DNA for the CDR3: TGTGCCAGCAGCTCCCAAGCAGGGCCCGAGCGGGGCTACACCTTC. The full variable domain, completed using reference TRBV7-2 and TRBJ1-2, is GAGVSQSPSNKVTEKGKDVELRCDPISGHTALYWYRQSLGQGLEFLIYFQGNSAPDKSGLPSDRFSAERTGGSVSTLTIQRTQQEDSAVYLCASSSQAGPERGYTFGSGTRLTVV.

The genes are TRBV5-5 and TRBJ2-3; 9 nucleotides agree with TRBD1. CDR3 length: 15 residues. After removal of 3 bases from V and 3 bases from J, the junction contained 5 bases not matched to a gene. Germline lookup yields CDR1 SGHKS and CDR2 YYEKEE (reference sequence). The CDR3 coding sequence is TGTGCCAGCAGCTCCCCCGGGACAGGGACAGATACGCAGTATTTT. As protein: CASSSPGTGTDTQYF.

The gene calls are TRBV19 and TRBJ2-2; D gene ambiguous. The V and J ends lost 2 bases and 6 bases respectively, with 10 bases between them. The CDR3 totals 14 residues. The germline gives CDR1 LNHDA, CDR2 SQIVND (reference sequence). CDR3 residues: CASSIFRAAGELFF. As DNA, the CDR3 is TGTGCCAGTAGTATATTCCGGGCGGCCGGGGAGCTGTTTTTT.

The genes are TRBV6-6 and TRBJ1-1; a weak D match, TRBD1 (5 bases). V gave up 6 bases and J gave up 7 bases, with 12 bases separating them. CDR1 is MNHNY and CDR2 is SVGAGI in the germline V gene (reference sequence). The CDR3 is made up of 12 amino acids. CDR3: CASSHDRLEAFF. CDR3 bases: TGTGCCAGCAGCCACGACAGACTTGAAGCTTTCTTT.

This clone occurred a few times. The genes are TRBV5-1 and TRBJ1-1; no reliable D call. Germline loops: CDR1 SGHRS, CDR2 YFSETQ. Trimming removed 2 bases from V and 1 base from J, with 6 bases in between. The CDR3 length is 13 residues. CDR3 protein: CASSFPENTEAFF. CDR3 coding DNA: TGCGCCAGCAGCTTCCCAGAGAACACTGAAGCTTTCTTT.

The CDR3 protein is CASSSGTGALRNTEAFF. The CDR3 nucleotides are TGCGCCAGCAGCTCGGGGACAGGGGCTCTTCGGAACACTGAAGCTTTCTTT. This chain uses TRBV5-1 with TRBJ1-1, with 10 bases identical to TRBD1. Germline CDR1 and CDR2: SGHRS and YFSETQ. CDR3 size: 17 residues. J was trimmed by 1 base and V by 3 bases; bases with no gene match: 9.

The chain recombines TRBV6-5 with TRBJ2-7; D is perhaps TRBD2 (6 bases). The germline V gene has CDR1 MNHEY and CDR2 SVGAGI. The germline V and J ends were trimmed by 10 bases and 0 bases, with 16 bases remaining between them. This CDR3 contains 14 residues. CDR3: CATLGGAHSYEQYF. In DNA, the CDR3 is TGTGCCACCCTAGGAGGGGCCCACTCCTACGAGCAGTACTTC.

This rearrangement joins TRBV27 to TRBJ1-2; the D is unclear. Trimming took off 3 bases at V and 4 bases at J, with 12 bases between the two ends. CDR3 length: 14 amino acids. The V gene's germline CDR1 is MNHEY and CDR2 SMNVEV (reference sequence). Here the CDR3 reads CASSFHPRVYGYTF. CDR3 DNA sequence: TGTGCCAGCAGTTTTCATCCCAGAGTCTATGGCTACACCTTC.

V is TRBV19 and J is TRBJ2-7, with TRBD2 identical over 10 bases. In germline, CDR1 is LNHDA, CDR2 SQIVND (reference sequence). This CDR3 contains 14 residues. V dropped 9 bases and J dropped 7; count of bases not matched to a gene: 12. The CDR3 region has the DNA TGTGCCAGGGGACCTAGCGGGAGTCAGGGGGAGCAGTACTTC. The encoded protein is CARGPSGSQGEQYF.

This chain links TRBV9 with TRBJ2-7; TRBD2 matches at 9 bases. The length of the CDR3 is 17 residues. With V trimmed by 3 bases and J by 0 bases, 10 bases remained unmatched. Germline CDR1 reads SGDLS; CDR2 reads YYNGEE. DNA for the CDR3: TGTGCCAGCAGCGGCCCGGCTAGCGGGACGAGCTCCTACGAGCAGTACTTC. Translating it yields CASSGPASGTSSYEQYF.

This chain links TRBV6-1 with TRBJ1-3; D is ambiguous. The CDR3 covers 13 residues. Trimming removed 5 bases at V and 3 bases at J, with 8 bases between. Looked up from germline, CDR1 is MNHNS and CDR2 is SASEGT. CDR3: CASSLYGGNTIYF. The CDR3 coding sequence is TGTGCCAGCAGTCTATATGGTGGAAACACCATATATTTT.

The chain uses TRBV9 and TRBJ2-2; D remains unclear. Looked up from germline, CDR1 is SGDLS and CDR2 is YYNGEE. This CDR3 is built from 14 residues. V was cut by 4 bases and J by 3 bases, with 10 bases left in between. The CDR3 region is CASSLTPYTGELFF. The CDR3 DNA is TGTGCCAGCAGCCTGACCCCCTACACCGGGGAGCTGTTTTTT. The variable domain in full, completed from reference TRBV9 and TRBJ2-2, reads DSGVTQTPKHLITATGQRVTLRCSPRSGDLSVYWYQQSLDQGLQFLIQYYNGEERAKGNILERFSAQQFPDLHSELNLSSLELGDSALYFCASSLTPYTGELFFGEGSRLTVL.

The rearrangement uses TRBV28 and TRBJ2-7; 7 nucleotides line up with TRBD2. Germline V gene lookup returns CDR1 MDHEN and CDR2 SYDVKM. CDR3 size: 14 residues. Trimming removed 6 bases from V and 3 bases from J; junction bases left unmatched: 8. CDR3 protein: CASRAGLVNYEQYF. As DNA, the CDR3 is TGTGCCAGCAGAGCGGGACTGGTCAACTACGAGCAGTACTTC.

Turning to this clone: Other DNA sequences in this specimen translate into the identical CDR3. V usage is TRBV27 and J usage is TRBJ2-7, with 12 bases lining up with TRBD1. This CDR3 has 14 residues. The germline V gene encodes CDR1 MNHEY and CDR2 SMNVEV (reference sequence). V gave up 6 bases and J gave up 4 bases; unmatched junction bases: 4. The CDR3 spells CASSPGQGAYEQYF. CDR3 coding DNA: TGTGCCAGCAGCCCGGGACAGGGGGCTTACGAGCAGTACTTC.